A single T cell receptor beta chain is shown here with its context. The entry originates in a study of blood T cell repertoires in COVID-19. About the study: The samples span acute and convalescent COVID-19 from the United States, Italy and Spain. Nucleic acid was either cDNA or gDNA, and it came from T cells, B-cell-depleted T cells, or PBMCs.

The length of the CDR3 is 14 residues. V dropped 3 bases and J dropped 10 bases, with 16 bases sitting between them. The V gene's germline CDR1 is SNHLY and CDR2 FYNNEI. Per the original data handling: From reference gene primer amplification, estimates of nucleated cell counts were derived. Sequenced by immunoSEQ multiplex PCR; TCRdb stores in-frame clones only, minus some. The DNA gave D and trimming, while V, J and clone size come from that table. The sample lists hundreds of thousands of clones; approximately 81% were seen once. This rearrangement joins TRBV2 to TRBJ2-1; maybe TRBD2 (6 bases). Sample: peripheral blood. This receptor was obtained from a man between 25 and 39 years old with active or convalescent COVID-19. DNA for the CDR3: TGTGCCAGCAGTGAGACTGTCGGCGGAGGGGAGCAGTTCTTC. Protein: CASSETVGGGEQFF.